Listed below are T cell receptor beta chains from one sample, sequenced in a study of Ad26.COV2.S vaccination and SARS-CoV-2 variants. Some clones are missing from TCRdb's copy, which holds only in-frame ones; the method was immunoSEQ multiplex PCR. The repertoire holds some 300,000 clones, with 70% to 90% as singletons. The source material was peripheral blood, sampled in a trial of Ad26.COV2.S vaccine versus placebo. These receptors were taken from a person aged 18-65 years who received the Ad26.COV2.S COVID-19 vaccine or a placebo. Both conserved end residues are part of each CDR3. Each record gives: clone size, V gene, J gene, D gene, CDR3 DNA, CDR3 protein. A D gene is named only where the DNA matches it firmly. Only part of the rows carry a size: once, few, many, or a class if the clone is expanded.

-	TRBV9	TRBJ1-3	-	TGTGCCAGCAGCGTAGAGGGCTCTGGAAACACCATATATTTT	CASSVEGSGNTIYF
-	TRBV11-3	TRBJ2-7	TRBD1	TGTGCCAGCAGCGCCCAGACAGGGATCGGCGAGCAGTACTTC	CASSAQTGIGEQYF
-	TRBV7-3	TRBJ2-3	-	TGTGCCAGCAGCTTATGGGGGGCCCTCACAGATACGCAGTATTTT	CASSLWGALTDTQYF
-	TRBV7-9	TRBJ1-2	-	TGTGCCAGCAGCTCGCCGTTGGGAAAGAACTATGGCTACACCTTC	CASSSPLGKNYGYTF
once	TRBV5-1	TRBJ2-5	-	TGCGCCAGCAGCCTGCAACAGCCCCAAGAGACCCAGTACTTC	CASSLQQPQETQYF
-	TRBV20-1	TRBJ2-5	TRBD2	TGCAGTGGGACTAGTGAAGAGACCCAGTACTTC	CSGTSEETQYF
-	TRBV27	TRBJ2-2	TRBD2	TGTGCCAGCAGTTCACTAGCGGGGGGGCCAGGGGAGCTGTTTTTT	CASSSLAGGPGELFF
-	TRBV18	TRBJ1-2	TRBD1	TGTGCCAGCTCAGCCGGACAGGGGGCTGGGGGCTACACCTTC	CASSAGQGAGGYTF
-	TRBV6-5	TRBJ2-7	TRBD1	TGTGCCAGCAGTCCGGACAGGGGCAGCTACGAGCAGTACTTC	CASSPDRGSYEQYF
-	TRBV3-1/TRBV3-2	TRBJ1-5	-	TGTGCCAGCAGCCAAGAGCCCCCGACATTTAGCAATCAGCCCCAGCATTTT	CASSQEPPTFSNQPQHF
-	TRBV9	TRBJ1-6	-	TGTGCCAGCAGCGTATCGCCCAGGTATAATTCACCCCTCCACTTT	CASSVSPRYNSPLHF
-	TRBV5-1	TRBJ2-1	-	TGCGCCAGCAGCGTGGGAAGCTACAATGAGCAGTTCTTC	CASSVGSYNEQFF
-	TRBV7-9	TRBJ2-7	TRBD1	TGTGCCAGCAGCTCCCGGGACAGCTCCTACGAGCAGTACTTC	CASSSRDSSYEQYF
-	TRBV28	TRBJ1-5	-	TGTGCCAGCAGCCCCGCACCGGGCAATCAGCCCCAGCATTTT	CASSPAPGNQPQHF
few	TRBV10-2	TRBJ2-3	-	TGCGCCAGCAAGGTACTTTTAAGTACAGATACGCAGTATTTT	CASKVLLSTDTQYF
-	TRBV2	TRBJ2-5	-	TGTGCCAGCAGTGGAGAGGGCATGGAGACCCAGTACTTC	CASSGEGMETQYF
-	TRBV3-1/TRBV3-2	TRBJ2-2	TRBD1	TGTGCCAGCAGCACCCAGGGGGACACCGGGGAGCTGTTTTTT	CASSTQGDTGELFF
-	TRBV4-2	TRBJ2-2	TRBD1	TGTGCCAGCAGCCTGGAGTGGACAGGGGCCACCGGGGAGCTGTTTTTT	CASSLEWTGATGELFF
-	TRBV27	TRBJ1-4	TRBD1	TGTGCCAGCCGGAGACAGGGTGAAAATGAAAAACTGTTTTTT	CASRRQGENEKLFF
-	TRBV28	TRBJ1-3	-	TGTGCCAGCAGTTTATTCCTATGGGGCACCATATATTTT	CASSLFLWGTIYF
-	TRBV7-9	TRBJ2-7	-	TGTGCCAGCAGCCCTCGGGGTGAGACCTACGAGCAGTACTTC	CASSPRGETYEQYF
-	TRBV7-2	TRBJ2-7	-	TGTGCCAGCAGCTTCGATGGACTGGACGAGCAGTACTTC	CASSFDGLDEQYF